The 13 T cell receptor beta chains below were found in one sample sequenced in a study of OX40 agonist ivuxolimab in advanced cancers. Profiling relied on immunoSEQ multiplex PCR, and the TCRdb table lists in-frame clones only, not all of them. The sample includes more than 90,000 clones, 84% seen only once; the top ten take approximately 5.5%. The starting material was CD4+ or CD8+ T cells sorted from blood, obtained in a trial of the OX40 agonist ivuxolimab. Receptors were obtained from an adult with an advanced solid tumor such as melanoma, head and neck, liver or kidney cancer.

V and J are TRBV15 and TRBJ1-5; weak D call: TRBD1 (5 bases). Between the trimmed V and J ends, which lost 4 bases and 2 bases, there was a span of 12 bases. This CDR3 contains 15 residues. Germline CDR1 and CDR2: LNHNV and YYDKDF (reference sequence). CDR3 residues: CATSTQGAGNQPQHF. DNA of the CDR3: TGTGCCACCAGCACTCAGGGTGCTGGCAATCAGCCCCAGCATTTT. Drawing the rest from reference TRBV15 and TRBJ1-5, the complete variable domain is DAMVIQNPRYQVTQFGKPVTLSCSQTLNHNVMYWYQQKSSQAPKLLFHYYDKDFNNEADTPDNFQSRRPNTSFCFLDIRSPGLGDTAMYLCATSTQGAGNQPQHFGDGTRLSIL.

This chain connects TRBV15 to TRBJ1-3; D gene uncertain. This CDR3 comprises 15 residues. Germline CDR1 is LNHNV and CDR2 is YYDKDF (reference sequence). V dropped 4 bases and J dropped 4 bases, with 14 bases sitting between them. The CDR3 spells CATSIDPIPGNTIYF. In DNA form, the CDR3 reads TGTGCCACCAGCATTGACCCAATCCCCGGAAACACCATATATTTT.

J is TRBJ2-1 and V is TRBV27; 11 bases are a match to TRBD2. Germline CDR1 reads MNHEY; CDR2 reads SMNVEV (reference sequence). The CDR3 has 14 amino acids. The junction had 5 bases not matched to a gene; V was cut back by 6 bases and J by 7 bases. The CDR3 loop reads CASRTSGSQNEQFF. The CDR3 coding sequence is TGTGCCAGCAGAACTAGCGGGAGCCAGAATGAGCAGTTCTTC.

This clone was counted once. V and J are TRBV7-8 and TRBJ2-7, with D possibly TRBD1 on 6 matching bases. The CDR3 is made up of 13 amino acids. CDR1 is SGHVS and CDR2 is FQNEAQ in the germline V gene. V lost 4 bases, J lost 5 bases, and 12 bases lay in between. CDR3 DNA sequence: TGTGCCAGCAGCTGGGGCAGGGGCCACGAGCAGTACTTC. Amino acid sequence: CASSWGRGHEQYF.

The rearrangement joins TRBV14 to TRBJ1-6; possible D gene TRBD1, 5 bases. Trimming left V 5 bases short and J 4 bases short, with 15 bases between. Germline-derived CDR1 and CDR2 are SGHDN and FVKESK. The CDR3 contains 16 residues. The CDR3 DNA follows: TGTGCCAGCAGCTCAAAGGGGAGTGGATATAATTCACCCCTCCACTTT. It is translated as CASSSKGSGYNSPLHF.

The chain links TRBV7-2 to TRBJ2-1, with 9 bases that match TRBD1. The CDR3 has 15 residues. CDR1 and CDR2 from the germline V gene are SGHTA and FQGNSA. With V trimmed by 1 base and J by 6 bases, 4 bases remained unmatched. The CDR3, as DNA: TGTGCCAGCAGCTTAGACAGGGGGCGGTTCAATGAGCAGTTCTTC. It is translated as CASSLDRGRFNEQFF.

This chain connects TRBV14 to TRBJ2-1; D unresolved. The CDR3 is 13 residues long. Per germline, CDR1 SGHDN and CDR2 FVKESK. V was pared by 0 bases and J by 9 bases, with 9 bases between. Written as DNA, the CDR3 is TGTGCCAGCAGCCAAGAAATCTGGGGTGAGCAGTTCTTC. Its translation is CASSQEIWGEQFF.

This chain joins TRBV11-2 and TRBJ2-7, with 7 bases lining up with TRBD1. V trimming: 1 base; J trimming: 3 bases; junction bases outside the gene matches: 3. The CDR3 sequence is 14 residues long. The germline V gene encodes CDR1 SGHAT and CDR2 FQNNGV. The CDR3 nucleotides read TGTGCCAGCAGCTTAGGGTGGACAGGCTACGAGCAGTACTTC. This codes for CASSLGWTGYEQYF.

The chain has TRBV6-5 and TRBJ2-5, with a tentative D call TRBD2 (6 bases). V lost 7 bases and J lost 3, with 12 bases in between. The CDR3 is 13 residues long. Germline lookup yields CDR1 MNHEY and CDR2 SVGAGI. The CDR3 reads CASTLGGEETQYF. The CDR3 bases are TGTGCCAGCACTCTCGGAGGGGAAGAGACCCAGTACTTC.

The rearrangement joins TRBV7-8 to TRBJ1-5; D is ambiguous. Germline V gene lookup returns CDR1 SGHVS and CDR2 FQNEAQ. The CDR3 contains 14 residues. V lost 5 bases and J lost 9, with 17 bases in between. The DNA for the CDR3 is TGTGCCAGCAGCATAGGAGAGTACGACCGGCCCCAGCATTTT. Protein product: CASSIGEYDRPQHF.

The rearrangement uses TRBV6-1 and TRBJ1-5; D gene ambiguous. CDR1 MNHNS and CDR2 SASEGT come from the germline V gene. The CDR3 is 15 amino acids. With 8 bases removed from V and 4 bases from J, the gap between germline ends came to 18 bases. CDR3 amino acids: CASVLMGETNQPQHF. CDR3 coding DNA: TGTGCCAGCGTCCTAATGGGTGAGACGAATCAGCCCCAGCATTTT.

V is TRBV5-8 and J is TRBJ1-1; D uncertain. The CDR3 runs to 13 residues. Germline CDR1 is SGHTS and CDR2 is YDEGEE. The germline V and J ends were trimmed by 1 base and 3 bases, with 7 bases remaining between them. CDR3 region: CASSLNTDTEAFF. The CDR3 DNA follows: TGTGCCAGCAGCTTGAACACGGACACTGAAGCTTTCTTT.

V and J are TRBV11-3 and TRBJ2-3; no definite D call. The germline V and J ends were trimmed by 1 base and 0 bases, with 8 bases remaining between them. Looked up from germline, CDR1 is SGHNT and CDR2 is YENEEA. The CDR3 totals 15 residues. The CDR3 reads CASSLGGPSTDTQYF. CDR3 coding DNA: TGTGCCAGCAGCTTAGGGGGTCCTAGCACAGATACGCAGTATTTT.